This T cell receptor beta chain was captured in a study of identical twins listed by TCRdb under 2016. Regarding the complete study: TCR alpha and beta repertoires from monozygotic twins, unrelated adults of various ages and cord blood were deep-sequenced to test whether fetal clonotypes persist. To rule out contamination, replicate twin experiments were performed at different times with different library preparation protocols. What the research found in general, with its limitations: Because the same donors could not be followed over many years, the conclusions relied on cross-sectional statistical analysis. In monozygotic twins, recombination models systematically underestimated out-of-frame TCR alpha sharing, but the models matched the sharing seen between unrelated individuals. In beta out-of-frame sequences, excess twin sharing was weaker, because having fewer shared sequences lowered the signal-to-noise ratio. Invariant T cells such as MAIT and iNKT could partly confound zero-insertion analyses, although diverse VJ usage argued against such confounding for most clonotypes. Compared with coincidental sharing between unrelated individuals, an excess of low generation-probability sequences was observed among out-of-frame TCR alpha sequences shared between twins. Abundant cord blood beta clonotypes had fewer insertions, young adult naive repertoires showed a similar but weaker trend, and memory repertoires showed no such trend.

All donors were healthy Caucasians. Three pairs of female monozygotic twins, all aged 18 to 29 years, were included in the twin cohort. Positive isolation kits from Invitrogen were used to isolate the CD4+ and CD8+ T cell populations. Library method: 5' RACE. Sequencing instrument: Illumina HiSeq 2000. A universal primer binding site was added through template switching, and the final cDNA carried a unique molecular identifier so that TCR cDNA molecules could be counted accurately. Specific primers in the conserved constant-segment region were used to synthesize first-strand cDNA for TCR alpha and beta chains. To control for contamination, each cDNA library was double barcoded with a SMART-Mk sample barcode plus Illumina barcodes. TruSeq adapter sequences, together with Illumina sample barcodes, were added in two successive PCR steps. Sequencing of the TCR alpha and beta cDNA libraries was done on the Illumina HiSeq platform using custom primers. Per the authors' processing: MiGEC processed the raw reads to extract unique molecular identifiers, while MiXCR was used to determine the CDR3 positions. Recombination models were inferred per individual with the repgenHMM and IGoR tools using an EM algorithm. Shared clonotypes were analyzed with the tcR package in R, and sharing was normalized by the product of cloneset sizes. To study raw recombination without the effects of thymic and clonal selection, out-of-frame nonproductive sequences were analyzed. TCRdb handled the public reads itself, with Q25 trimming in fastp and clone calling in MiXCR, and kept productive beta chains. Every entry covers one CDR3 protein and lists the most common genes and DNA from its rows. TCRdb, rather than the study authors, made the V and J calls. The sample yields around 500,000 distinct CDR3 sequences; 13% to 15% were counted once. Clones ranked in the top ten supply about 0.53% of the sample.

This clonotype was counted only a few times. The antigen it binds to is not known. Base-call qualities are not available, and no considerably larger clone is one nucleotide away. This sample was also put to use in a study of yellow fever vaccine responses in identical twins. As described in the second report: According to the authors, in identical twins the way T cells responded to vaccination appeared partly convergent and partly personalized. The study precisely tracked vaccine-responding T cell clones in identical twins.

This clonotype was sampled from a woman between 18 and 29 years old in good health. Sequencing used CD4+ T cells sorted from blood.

The CDR3 protein sequence reads: CASTKTSKETQYF. The DNA is as follows: TGTGCCAGCACCAAGACTAGTAAAGAGACCCAGTACTTC. This sequence uses TRBV6-1 and TRBJ2-5, and TRBD2 may be the D gene, going by 6 matching bases. CDR1 and CDR2 are drawn from the germline V gene: MNHNS, SASEGT. V is clipped by 7 bases and J by 3 bases, and the sequence between their germline boundaries is 12 bases long. From its cysteine to its phenylalanine, the CDR3 spans 13 amino acids. Only the CDR3 part of the read is kept: 39 bases, read in frame from the first base.